The TCR beta chain under discussion was sequenced for a study of regulatory T cells in long-lasting Graves disease. TCR beta libraries were built with iRepertoire HTBI primers and Arm-PCR of CDR3 regions. In the study's own analysis: Analysis of the samples identified more than 60 TRBV and roughly 13 TRBJ segments. TCRdb used MiXCR to reprocess the multiplex PCR reads, holding one entry per CDR3 protein. For this entry, the V and J calls and clone size follow TCRdb and not the study's own pipeline. Of hundreds of thousands of distinct CDR3 sequences listed, 12% are singletons. With V trimmed by 1 base and J by 0 bases, 9 bases remained unmatched. This CDR3 is 18 amino acids long. Germline loops: CDR1 LGHNA, CDR2 YNFKEQ. As to time point: newly diagnosed GD, antithyroid drugs for less than 3 months. Researchers made the TCR library from RNA that was extracted from PBMCs. This clonotype was detected a few times.

Separately, the same data were catalogued under a study of T cells in Graves' hyperthyroidism and ophthalmopathy. That work states: Each diagnosis drew on symptoms, thyroxine, TRAb, thyroid ultrasound and orbital computed tomography findings. In the first-round RT-PCR of the TCR CDR3, the HTBI primer set was used. Ophthalmopathy cases were set apart from stable hyperthyroidism by a 13 V-J model.

This TCR came from a woman aged 30 to 39 with Graves disease. The genes are TRBV4-2 and TRBJ1-3, with 7 bases identical to TRBD1. The starting material was peripheral blood mononuclear cells (PBMCs), obtained at new diagnosis, from a patient treated with antithyroid drugs. The CDR3 coding sequence is TGTGCCAGCAGCCAAGCCCTACAGGACAGGATCTCTGGAAACACCATATATTTT. Translated, it gives CASSQALQDRISGNTIYF.